The present TCR beta chain was sequenced within a study of shared clonotypes between healthy human individuals. Genomic DNA of every subset was divided equally among multiple immunoSEQ plates. Assay: immunoSEQ multiplex PCR; the TCRdb copy retains only in-frame clones and omits some. This table holds roughly 2.5 million clones, roughly nine tenths found once. Germline CDR1 ENHRY, CDR2 SYGVKD. Between the trimmed V and J ends, which lost 9 bases and 4 bases, there was a span of 15 bases. The CDR3 sequence is 13 residues long. This clone was picked up a small number of times. The antigen is not known. Healthy HIV-negative adults without recent acute infections or vaccinations served as donors. Study results and limitations: Sequencing depth was predicted to influence how clonotypes are shared among donors. Sequencing of the sorted subsets was shown by rarefaction to be incomplete despite large depth.

The material sequenced was naive CD4+ T cells sorted from blood. Documented subset: CD45RA+ positively selected. This TCR derives from a young man in good health. This chain joins TRBV10-3 and TRBJ1-2; D unresolved. DNA of the CDR3: TGTGCCATTCAACCAGACGGCCCCTATGGCTACACCTTC. Its protein is CAIQPDGPYGYTF.